The sequence of this T cell receptor beta chain was determined in a study of T cell repertoires in cytomegalovirus infection. Per the germline V gene, CDR1 is SQVTM and CDR2 is ANQGSEA. The CDR3 runs to 12 residues. Losses at the gene ends were 7 bases for V and 6 bases for J; bases not matched to a gene: 5. In this sample, this clonotype turned up a few times. TCRdb itself ran the reads through MiXCR, one entry per CDR3 protein. The repertoire has around 530,000 distinct CDR3 sequences, 26% of them found once; the top ten carry over 10%. This chain joins TRBV29-1 and TRBJ2-1; 8 bases agree with TRBD2. Sequencing input: PBMCs. This TCR was recovered from a human donor in good health (CMV status not recorded). Some clones in this sample may be carry-over from other donors' samples. CDR3 protein: CSGGTSGNEQFF. DNA of the CDR3: TGCAGCGGTGGTACTAGCGGCAATGAGCAGTTCTTC.